The entry below gives a single T cell receptor (beta chain) sequence along with its context. Living in 24 US areas, the participants were between about 18 and 100 years of age. Cohort allocation depended upon clinical history that participants reported. The repertoire was sequenced with immunoSEQ multiplex PCR; TCRdb's copy has only in-frame clones and lacks some. The repertoire includes 200,000 to 250,000 clones, approximately 80% of them detected once, and 15% sits in the top ten. The sample originates from a study of blood T cell repertoires in COVID-19. CDR1 MDHEN and CDR2 SYDVKM come from the germline V gene. V lost 5 bases and J lost 3, with 14 bases in between. There are 15 residues in the CDR3.

The chain couples TRBV28 to TRBJ1-3, with a tentative D call TRBD1 (5 bases). The source material was PBMCs or T cells enriched from blood (not recorded which). The receptor's source is a man aged 40-49 years who had recovered from COVID-19. This CDR3 is CASSVQGLIGNTIYF. The CDR3 DNA sequence: TGTGCCAGCAGTGTCCAGGGTCTAATTGGAAACACCATATATTTT.